These T cell receptor beta chains were read from a single sample in a study of beta chain features in type 1 diabetes. Generated by immunoSEQ multiplex PCR, the TCRdb table keeps only in-frame clones and is missing some. The data contain hundreds of thousands of clones, around 13% of them singletons. Sequencing used naive CD4+ T cells from blood. Receptors originate from a young man in good health. CDR3s include the opening cysteine and the closing phenylalanine or tryptophan. D genes are given only for firm matches. Size is omitted from some rows. Given values are once, few, many or a class for expanded clones.

d_call | clone_size | cdr3_length | j_call | v_call | cdr3_aa | cdr3_nt
TRBD2 | - | 16 | TRBJ2-4 | TRBV7-2 | CASSHSGSLAKNIQYF | TGTGCCAGCAGCCATAGCGGGAGTCTAGCCAAAAACATTCAGTACTTC
- | few | 13 | TRBJ2-1 | TRBV10-3 | CAIKDSSYNEQFF | TGTGCCATCAAGGACAGCTCCTACAATGAGCAGTTCTTC
- | - | 15 | TRBJ1-5 | TRBV19 | CASSLLPYPRQPQHF | TGTGCCAGTAGTCTGCTACCCTACCCACGTCAGCCCCAGCATTTT
- | few | 13 | TRBJ2-7 | TRBV2 | CASTAGALYEQYF | TGTGCCAGCACGGCGGGGGCCCTCTACGAGCAGTACTTC
TRBD2 | - | 16 | TRBJ2-1 | TRBV4-3 | CASSQDGLAGDNEQFF | TGCGCCAGCAGCCAAGATGGGCTAGCGGGAGACAATGAGCAGTTCTTC
TRBD2 | few | 16 | TRBJ2-7 | TRBV11-2 | CASSPSSGRDSYEQYF | TGTGCCAGCAGCCCTTCTAGCGGGAGGGACTCCTACGAGCAGTACTTC
- | - | 16 | TRBJ1-5 | TRBV28 | CASSSGGMIRSQPQHF | TGTGCCAGCAGTTCCGGGGGAATGATCCGGAGTCAGCCCCAGCATTTT
TRBD2 | few | 14 | TRBJ2-3 | TRBV6-6 | CASSLAGGQDTQYF | TGTGCCAGCAGCTTAGCGGGGGGTCAAGATACGCAGTATTTT
TRBD1 | - | 13 | TRBJ1-2 | TRBV6-4 | CASSVGTGYGYTF | TGTGCCAGCAGTGTAGGGACAGGGTACGGCTACACCTTC
- | few | 15 | TRBJ1-5 | TRBV29-1 | CSVREQGSSNQPQHF | TGCAGCGTCCGGGAACAGGGTAGCTCCAATCAGCCCCAGCATTTT
- | few | 16 | TRBJ2-1 | TRBV9 | CASSVSAAPFYNEQFF | TGTGCCAGCAGCGTATCAGCAGCGCCATTCTACAATGAGCAGTTCTTC
- | - | 11 | TRBJ2-3 | TRBV20-1 | CSPQSTDTQYF | TGCAGTCCCCAGAGCACAGATACGCAGTATTTT
- | few | 15 | TRBJ2-5 | TRBV7-2 | CASSFQGTDGETQYF | TGTGCCAGCAGCTTTCAAGGCACAGACGGAGAGACCCAGTACTTC
TRBD1 | few | 15 | TRBJ2-7 | TRBV28 | CASSTPGTGSYEQYF | TGTGCCAGCAGTACACCCGGGACAGGGTCCTACGAGCAGTACTTC
TRBD2 | few | 19 | TRBJ2-3 | TRBV9 | CASSVGNSGRARTTDTQYF | TGTGCCAGCAGCGTAGGAAATAGCGGGAGAGCTAGAACCACAGATACGCAGTATTTT
- | few | 13 | TRBJ2-7 | TRBV9 | CASSVTDRREQYF | TGTGCCAGCAGCGTAACGGACAGAAGGGAGCAGTACTTC
- | - | 13 | TRBJ2-1 | TRBV9 | CASSPILGYEQFF | TGTGCCAGCAGCCCTATACTAGGTTATGAGCAGTTCTTC
TRBD1 | once | 14 | TRBJ1-4 | TRBV28 | CASSSGTDIGKLFF | TGTGCCAGCAGCTCCGGGACAGATATAGGAAAACTGTTTTTT
TRBD2 | few | 16 | TRBJ2-1 | TRBV5-1 | CASSLGGLAGVNEQFF | TGCGCCAGCAGCTTGGGGGGACTAGCGGGAGTCAATGAGCAGTTCTTC
- | - | 12 | TRBJ2-5 | TRBV6-6 | CASNEGGETQYF | TGTGCCAGCAACGAGGGTGGAGAGACCCAGTACTTC
TRBD2 | - | 12 | TRBJ2-1 | TRBV2 | CAGGLVLFEQFF | TGTGCCGGGGGACTAGTTTTATTCGAGCAGTTCTTC
- | few | 13 | TRBJ1-5 | TRBV30 | CAWSISRNQPQHF | TGTGCCTGGAGTATCAGTCGCAATCAGCCCCAGCATTTT
TRBD1 | - | 14 | TRBJ1-1 | TRBV29-1 | CSVGVGTGNTEAFF | TGCAGCGTTGGTGTCGGGACAGGTAACACTGAAGCTTTCTTT
- | few | 11 | TRBJ1-2 | TRBV5-1 | CASSRDYGYTF | TGCGCCAGCAGCAGAGACTATGGCTACACCTTC
TRBD1 | - | 16 | TRBJ1-5 | TRBV19 | CASSIVARGYNQPQHF | TGTGCCAGTAGTATAGTCGCCAGGGGGTACAATCAGCCCCAGCATTTT
TRBD1 | - | 16 | TRBJ2-1 | TRBV7-8 | CASSSPGTGPYNEQFF | TGTGCCAGCAGCTCACCCGGGACAGGACCCTACAATGAGCAGTTCTTC
TRBD2 | - | 16 | TRBJ2-1 | TRBV5-5 | CASSTPGTSGIHEQFF | TGTGCCAGCAGCACACCCGGGACTAGCGGGATCCATGAGCAGTTCTTC
- | few | 15 | TRBJ2-1 | TRBV11-2 | CASSLRRATYNEQFF | TGTGCCAGCAGCTTGCGGCGGGCCACCTACAATGAGCAGTTCTTC
- | few | 18 | TRBJ1-5 | TRBV29-1 | CSVPPGVPRPLSNQPQHF | TGCAGCGTCCCACCAGGGGTGCCGAGACCCCTTAGCAATCAGCCCCAGCATTTT
TRBD2 | few | 14 | TRBJ2-7 | TRBV28 | CASSFAGDVYEQYF | TGTGCCAGCAGTTTCGCGGGAGATGTCTACGAGCAGTACTTC
- | - | 13 | TRBJ2-3 | TRBV5-1 | CASSLFGTDTQYF | TGCGCCAGCAGCTTGTTCGGCACAGATACGCAGTATTTT
TRBD1 | few | 15 | TRBJ2-7 | TRBV9 | CASSPTGASSYEQYF | TGTGCCAGCAGCCCCACAGGGGCGAGCTCCTACGAGCAGTACTTC
- | - | 12 | TRBJ2-3 | TRBV2 | CASRDDTNTQYF | TGTGCCAGCCGGGATGACACGAATACGCAGTATTTT
- | - | 14 | TRBJ1-2 | TRBV11-2 | CASSPRVGARDYTF | TGTGCCAGCAGCCCCCGGGTGGGGGCTAGAGACTACACCTTC
TRBD1 | - | 14 | TRBJ2-5 | TRBV14 | CASSPRTGRETQYF | TGTGCCAGCAGCCCACGGACAGGGCGAGAGACCCAGTACTTC
- | few | 15 | TRBJ2-7 | TRBV28 | CASSMTGAWAYEQYF | TGTGCCAGCAGTATGACAGGAGCTTGGGCCTACGAGCAGTACTTC
TRBD2 | - | 15 | TRBJ2-3 | TRBV2 | CASSELAGGPVTQYF | TGTGCCAGCAGTGAATTAGCGGGAGGGCCGGTTACGCAGTATTTT
TRBD2 | - | 16 | TRBJ2-3 | TRBV7-2 | CASSLSSGRARDTQYF | TGTGCCAGCAGCCTCTCTAGCGGGAGGGCCAGAGATACGCAGTATTTT
TRBD2 | once | 16 | TRBJ2-1 | TRBV5-4 | CASSLLLAGWDREQFF | TGTGCCAGCAGCTTGTTACTAGCGGGGTGGGATAGGGAGCAGTTCTTC
TRBD1 | - | 13 | TRBJ2-2 | TRBV7-8 | CASSTQGNGELFF | TGTGCCAGCAGTACACAGGGGAACGGGGAGCTGTTTTTT
- | few | 15 | TRBJ2-3 | TRBV15 | CATSRESGVKDTQYF | TGTGCCACCAGCAGAGAGTCGGGGGTAAAGGATACGCAGTATTTT
TRBD1 | - | 15 | TRBJ2-1 | TRBV29-1 | CSVEGRTGIYNEQFF | TGCAGCGTTGAAGGCCGGACAGGGATTTACAATGAGCAGTTCTTC